Listed here are 8 T cell receptor beta chains from one sample, sequenced in a study of long-term antiretroviral therapy in people with HIV. They ran version v3.0 of the immunoSEQ assay at survey level. Sequencing was performed with immunoSEQ multiplex PCR; in TCRdb, only in-frame clones are kept and a portion is missing. This table holds fewer than 20,000 clones, roughly 80% found once. The sequencing used unsorted PBMCs, collected 0.1 years after starting antiretroviral therapy. All receptors come from a man younger than 30 with HIV.

This chain uses TRBV13 with TRBJ2-1; TRBD1 aligns across 7 bases. The junction had 14 bases not matched to a gene; V was cut back by 4 bases and J by 8 bases. Germline loops: CDR1 PRHDT, CDR2 FYEKMQ (reference sequence). This CDR3 contains 16 residues. The CDR3 loop reads CASSWTGVGNDHEQFF. CDR3 DNA: TGTGCCAGCAGCTGGACAGGAGTGGGTAATGATCATGAGCAGTTCTTC.

The chain is built from TRBV4-3 and TRBJ2-7; possible D gene TRBD2, 6 bases. Trimming cost V 5 bases and J 7 bases, with 18 bases left between them. The CDR3 is 14 residues long. Germline V gives CDR1 LGHNA, CDR2 YSLEER. The CDR3 DNA sequence: TGCGCCAGCAGCACCGAAACGGGGGTTGGAGAGCAGTACTTC. Protein sequence: CASSTETGVGEQYF.

This clone was seen once. The chain is built from TRBV2 and TRBJ2-7, with 7 bases identical to TRBD1. This CDR3 is 13 amino acids long. CDR1 is SNHLY, CDR2 FYNNEI, per germline. The V and J ends lost 6 bases and 8 bases, in that order; junction bases with no gene match: 10. The CDR3 DNA is TGTGCCAGCAGCCCTCGGGACAGTGTCAAGCAGTACTTC. This translates into CASSPRDSVKQYF.

J is TRBJ2-3 and V is TRBV4-3, with D unclear. CDR3 size: 16 residues. The germline V and J ends were trimmed by 1 base and 2 bases, with 13 bases remaining between them. The germline V gene encodes CDR1 LGHNA and CDR2 YSLEER. In nucleotides, the CDR3 is TGCGCCAGCAGCCAAGTTCATCTGGGGTCCACAGATACGCAGTATTTT. It is translated as CASSQVHLGSTDTQYF.

The rearrangement links TRBV7-8 to TRBJ2-1; possibly TRBD2 for D (5 bases). Trimming removed 2 bases at V and 6 bases at J, with 26 bases between. Germline CDR1 and CDR2: SGHVS and FQNEAQ. There are 19 residues in the CDR3. The CDR3, as DNA: TGTGCCAGCAGCTTAACGTTCAAGGAATTTGAGGGTTGGGTCAATGAGCAGTTCTTC. Residues: CASSLTFKEFEGWVNEQFF. Using reference TRBV7-8 and TRBJ2-1 for the parts outside the CDR3, the full variable domain is GAGVSQSPRYKVAKRGQDVALRCDPISGHVSLFWYQQALGQGPEFLTYFQNEAQLDKSGLPSDRFFAERPEGSVSTLKIQRTQQEDSAVYLCASSLTFKEFEGWVNEQFFGPGTRLTVL.

This clone appeared a single time. The V and J genes are TRBV10-3 and TRBJ2-7, with 9 bases aligning to TRBD1. V lost 6 bases, J lost 6 bases, and 9 bases stayed unmatched. The CDR3 consists of 14 residues. CDR1 ENHRY and CDR2 SYGVKD come from the germline V gene. The CDR3 DNA sequence: TGTGCCATCAGAAGAGACAGGGGGTCTGTCGAGCAGTACTTC. Translation: CAIRRDRGSVEQYF.

The chain carries TRBV6-5 and TRBJ1-2, with TRBD1 matching 7 bases. Trimming cost V 6 bases and J 6 bases; bases outside gene matches: 1. The germline CDR1 and CDR2 sequences are MNHEY and SVGAGI. The CDR3 length is 11 residues. The CDR3 spells CASSTGDGYTF. For the CDR3, the DNA is TGTGCCAGCAGCACAGGGGATGGCTACACCTTC.

The chain joins TRBV4-2 to TRBJ2-3; TRBD2 matches 8 bases. Germline CDR1 is LGHNA and CDR2 is YNFKEQ. Trimming at V came to 0 bases and at J to 6 bases, leaving 20 bases not matched to a gene. The CDR3 extends over 20 amino acids. The CDR3 is CASSQDPPRLGRGAEDTQYF. In DNA form, the CDR3 reads TGTGCCAGCAGCCAAGACCCCCCCCGGCTCGGGCGGGGGGCTGAGGATACGCAGTATTTT.